This T cell receptor beta chain was found in a study of Ad26.COV2.S vaccination and SARS-CoV-2 variants. Across the study: Donor was in the COV1001 Ad26.COV2.S trial arm. Administration of Ad26.COV2.S was intramuscular, either once or twice 56 days apart.

Treatment meaning: around 19 received Ad26.COV2.S at low or high dose, single or two shots; about 5 received placebo; per-sample allocation not given. Material that was analyzed had been drawn on day 63 after the first vaccine or placebo injection. Vaccine was an Ad26 vector expressing Wuhan-strain SARS-CoV-2 spike. Notes on the study in general: Substantial breadth in spike-specific CD8+ and CD4+ T cell responses was reportedly seen after vaccination.

Details on this clone: Antigen specificity is unknown.

CDR1 is SGHTA and CDR2 is FQGNSA in the germline V gene. The CDR3 covers 19 residues. V trimming: 2 bases; J trimming: 8 bases; junction bases outside the gene matches: 17. TCRdb keeps only in-frame clones here, not all; method: immunoSEQ multiplex PCR. The sample carries more than 300,000 clones, 85% to 90% recorded once. The sequence came from a person aged 18 to 65 who received the Ad26.COV2.S COVID-19 vaccine or a placebo. The source material was peripheral blood, sampled in a trial of Ad26.COV2.S vaccine versus placebo. This chain joins TRBV7-2 and TRBJ2-1, with 11 nucleotides matching TRBD2. This CDR3 reads CASSLRDRASGGRMHEQFF. DNA for the CDR3: TGTGCCAGCAGCTTACGGGATAGGGCTAGCGGGGGGCGGATGCATGAGCAGTTCTTC.